The TCR beta chain under discussion was sequenced for a study of shared clonotypes between healthy human individuals. For the study at large: There were three CD4 naive, three CD4 memory, two CD8 naive and one CD8 memory plates per donor. General observations from the study: Estimated richness values were generally larger in naive subsets than in memory subsets.

Both subsets, CD45RA+ naive and CD45RA-negative memory, were split from the CD4+ cells. The CDR3 runs to 12 residues. Per germline, CDR1 MNHNS and CDR2 SASEGT. V gave up 3 bases and J gave up 10 bases, with 12 bases separating them. Sorted-subset replicate PCRs used 150 to 200 ng of genomic DNA. This amount corresponded to approximately 30,000 T cell genomes. Sequencing used immunoSEQ multiplex PCR; TCRdb keeps in-frame clones, though not all of them. The sample gives millions of clones, around 90% of which show up once; more than 0.12% is in the top ten. With respect to this clone: Its target is not known.

The chain recombines TRBV6-1 with TRBJ2-5; D may be TRBD1 (5 bases). The source is a man aged 18 to 29 in good health. Sequencing input: naive CD4+ T cells sorted from blood. This sample's subset: CD45RA+ positively selected. For the CDR3, the DNA is TGTGCCAGCAGTGAGGGGCCCCCTCACCAGTACTTC. Translated: CASSEGPPHQYF.